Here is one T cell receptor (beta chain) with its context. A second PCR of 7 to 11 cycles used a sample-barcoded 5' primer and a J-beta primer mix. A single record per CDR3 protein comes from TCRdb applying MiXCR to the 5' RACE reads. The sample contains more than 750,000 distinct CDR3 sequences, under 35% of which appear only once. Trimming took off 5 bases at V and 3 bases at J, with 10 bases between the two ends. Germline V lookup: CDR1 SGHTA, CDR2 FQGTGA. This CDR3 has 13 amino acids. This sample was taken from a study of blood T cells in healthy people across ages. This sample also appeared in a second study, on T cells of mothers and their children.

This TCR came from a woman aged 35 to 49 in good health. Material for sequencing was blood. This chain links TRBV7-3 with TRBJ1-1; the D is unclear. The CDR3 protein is CASSVTKDTEAFF. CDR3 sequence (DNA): TGTGCCAGCAGCGTTACGAAGGACACTGAAGCTTTCTTT.